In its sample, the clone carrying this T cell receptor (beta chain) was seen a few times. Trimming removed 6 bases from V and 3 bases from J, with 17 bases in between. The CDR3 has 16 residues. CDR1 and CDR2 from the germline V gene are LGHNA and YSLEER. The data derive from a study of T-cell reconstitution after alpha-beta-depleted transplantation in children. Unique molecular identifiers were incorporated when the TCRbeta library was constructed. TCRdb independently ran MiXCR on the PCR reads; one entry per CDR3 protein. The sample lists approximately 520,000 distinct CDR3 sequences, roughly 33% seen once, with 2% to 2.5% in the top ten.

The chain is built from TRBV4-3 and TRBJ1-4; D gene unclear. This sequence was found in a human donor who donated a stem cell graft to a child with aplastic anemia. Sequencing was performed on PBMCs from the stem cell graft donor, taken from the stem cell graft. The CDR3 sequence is CASSPRDTVPNEKLFF. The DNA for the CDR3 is TGCGCCAGCAGTCCAAGAGATACGGTCCCTAATGAAAAACTGTTTTTT.